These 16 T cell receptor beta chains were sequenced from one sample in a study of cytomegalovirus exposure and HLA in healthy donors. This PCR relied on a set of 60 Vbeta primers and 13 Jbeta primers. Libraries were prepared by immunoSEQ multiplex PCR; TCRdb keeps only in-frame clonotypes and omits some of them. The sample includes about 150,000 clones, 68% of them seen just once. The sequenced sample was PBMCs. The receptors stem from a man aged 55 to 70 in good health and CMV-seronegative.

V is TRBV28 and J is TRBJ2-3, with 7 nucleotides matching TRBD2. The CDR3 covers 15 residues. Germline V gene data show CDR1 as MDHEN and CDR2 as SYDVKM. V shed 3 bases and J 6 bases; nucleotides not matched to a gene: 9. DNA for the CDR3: TGTGCCAGCAGTTTCTCTAGCGGAGTCGGGGATACGCAGTATTTT. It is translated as CASSFSSGVGDTQYF.

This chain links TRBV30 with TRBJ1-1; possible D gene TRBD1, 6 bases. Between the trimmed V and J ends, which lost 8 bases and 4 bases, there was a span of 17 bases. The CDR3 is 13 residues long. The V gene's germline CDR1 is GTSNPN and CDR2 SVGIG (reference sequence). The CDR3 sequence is CAGSTGLATEAFF. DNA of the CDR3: TGTGCCGGATCCACAGGGCTCGCCACTGAAGCTTTCTTT.

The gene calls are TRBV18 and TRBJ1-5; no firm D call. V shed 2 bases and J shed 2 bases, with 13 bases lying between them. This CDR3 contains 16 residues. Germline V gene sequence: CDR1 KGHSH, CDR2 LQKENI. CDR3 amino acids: CASSPWEGLGNQPQHF. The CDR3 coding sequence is TGTGCCAGCTCACCATGGGAGGGCCTGGGCAATCAGCCCCAGCATTTT.

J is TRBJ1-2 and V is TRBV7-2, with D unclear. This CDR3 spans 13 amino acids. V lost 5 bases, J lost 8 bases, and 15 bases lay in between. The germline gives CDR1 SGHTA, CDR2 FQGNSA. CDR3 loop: CASSPGGSLGYTF. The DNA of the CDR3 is TGTGCCAGCAGCCCAGGAGGTTCGTTGGGCTACACCTTC. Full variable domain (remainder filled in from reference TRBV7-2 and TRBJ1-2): GAGVSQSPSNKVTEKGKDVELRCDPISGHTALYWYRQSLGQGLEFLIYFQGNSAPDKSGLPSDRFSAERTGGSVSTLTIQRTQQEDSAVYLCASSPGGSLGYTFGSGTRLTVV.

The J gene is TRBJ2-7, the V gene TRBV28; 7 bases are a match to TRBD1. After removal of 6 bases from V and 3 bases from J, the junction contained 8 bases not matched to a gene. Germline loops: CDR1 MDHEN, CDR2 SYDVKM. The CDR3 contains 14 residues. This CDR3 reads CASRSSTGSYEQYF. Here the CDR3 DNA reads TGTGCCAGCAGGTCCTCGACAGGGAGCTACGAGCAGTACTTC.

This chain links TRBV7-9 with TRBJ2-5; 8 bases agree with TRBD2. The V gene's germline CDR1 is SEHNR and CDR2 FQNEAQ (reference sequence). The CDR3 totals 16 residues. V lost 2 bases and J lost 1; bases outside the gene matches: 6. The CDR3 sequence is CASSLSLAGSQETQYF. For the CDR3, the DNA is TGTGCCAGCAGCTTAAGCCTAGCGGGCTCCCAAGAGACCCAGTACTTC.

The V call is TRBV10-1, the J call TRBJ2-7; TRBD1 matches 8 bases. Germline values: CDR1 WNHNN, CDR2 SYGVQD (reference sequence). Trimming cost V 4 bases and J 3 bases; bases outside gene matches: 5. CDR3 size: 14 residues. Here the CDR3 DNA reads TGCGCCAGCAGTGGCGTAGGACAGGGCTACGAGCAGTACTTC. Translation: CASSGVGQGYEQYF.

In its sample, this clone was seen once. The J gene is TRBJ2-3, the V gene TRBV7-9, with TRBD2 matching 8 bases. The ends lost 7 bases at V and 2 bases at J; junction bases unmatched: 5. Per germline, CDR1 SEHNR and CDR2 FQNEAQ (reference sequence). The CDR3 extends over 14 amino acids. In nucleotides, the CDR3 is TGTGCCAGCACCCTTAGCGGGAACACAGATACGCAGTATTTT. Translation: CASTLSGNTDTQYF. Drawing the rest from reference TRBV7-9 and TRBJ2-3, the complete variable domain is DTGVSQNPRHKITKRGQNVTFRCDPISEHNRLYWYRQTLGQGPEFLTYFQNEAQLEKSRLLSDRFSAERPKGSFSTLEIQRTEQGDSAMYLCASTLSGNTDTQYFGPGTRLTVL.

CDR3 in DNA: TGTGCGAGCGTAGTGGTGCAGGGGGCTGGTCAGCCCCAGCATTTT. Amino acid sequence: CASVVVQGAGQPQHF. The chain links TRBV28 to TRBJ1-5, with 8 bases fitting TRBD1. The CDR3 sequence is 15 residues long. The germline V gene has CDR1 MDHEN and CDR2 SYDVKM.

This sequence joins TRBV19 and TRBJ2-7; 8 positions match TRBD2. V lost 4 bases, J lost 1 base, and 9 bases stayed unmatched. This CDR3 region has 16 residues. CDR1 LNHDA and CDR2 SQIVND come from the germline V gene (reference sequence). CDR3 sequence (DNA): TGTGCCAGTAGTAAGGGACTAGTCGCCTCTTCCTACGAGCAGTACTTC. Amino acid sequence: CASSKGLVASSYEQYF.

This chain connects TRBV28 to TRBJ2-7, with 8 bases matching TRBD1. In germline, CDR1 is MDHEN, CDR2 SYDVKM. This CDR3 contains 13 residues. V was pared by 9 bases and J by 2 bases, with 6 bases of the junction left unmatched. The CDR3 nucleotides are TGTGCCAGTGTGGGACAGGTCCCCTACGAGCAGTACTTC. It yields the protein CASVGQVPYEQYF.

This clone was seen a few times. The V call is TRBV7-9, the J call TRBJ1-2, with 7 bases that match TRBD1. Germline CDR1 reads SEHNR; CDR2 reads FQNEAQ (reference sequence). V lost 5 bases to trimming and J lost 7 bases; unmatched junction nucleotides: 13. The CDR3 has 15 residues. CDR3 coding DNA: TGTGCCAGCAGCCCATACAGGGGCGGCTTTGGTGGCTACACCTTC. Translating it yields CASSPYRGGFGGYTF. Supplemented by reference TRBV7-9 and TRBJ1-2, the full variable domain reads DTGVSQNPRHKITKRGQNVTFRCDPISEHNRLYWYRQTLGQGPEFLTYFQNEAQLEKSRLLSDRFSAERPKGSFSTLEIQRTEQGDSAMYLCASSPYRGGFGGYTFGSGTRLTVV.

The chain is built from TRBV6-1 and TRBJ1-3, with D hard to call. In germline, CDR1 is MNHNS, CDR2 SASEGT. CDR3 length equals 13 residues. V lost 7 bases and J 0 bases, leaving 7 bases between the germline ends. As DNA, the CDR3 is TGTGCCAGCACAGATATCTCTGGAAACACCATATATTTT. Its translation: CASTDISGNTIYF.

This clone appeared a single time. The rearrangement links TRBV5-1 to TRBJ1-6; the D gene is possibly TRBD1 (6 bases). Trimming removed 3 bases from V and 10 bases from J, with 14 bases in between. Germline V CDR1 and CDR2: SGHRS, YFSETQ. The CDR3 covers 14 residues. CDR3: CASSSYRVGSPLHF. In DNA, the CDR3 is TGCGCCAGCAGCTCGTACAGGGTGGGATCACCCCTCCACTTT.

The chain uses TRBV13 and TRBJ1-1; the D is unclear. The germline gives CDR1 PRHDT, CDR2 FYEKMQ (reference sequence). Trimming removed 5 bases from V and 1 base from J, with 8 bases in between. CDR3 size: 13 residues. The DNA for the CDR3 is TGTGCCAGCAGCCCCAGGCGGAACACTGAAGCTTTCTTT. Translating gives CASSPRRNTEAFF.

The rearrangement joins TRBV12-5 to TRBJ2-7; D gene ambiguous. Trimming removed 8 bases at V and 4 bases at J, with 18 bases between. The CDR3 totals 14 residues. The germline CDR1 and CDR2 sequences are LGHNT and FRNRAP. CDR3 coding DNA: TGTGCTAGTATTTTAGAGGTTGAGAGGTACGAGCAGTACTTC. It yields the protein CASILEVERYEQYF. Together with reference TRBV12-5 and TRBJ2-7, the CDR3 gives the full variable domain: DARVTQTPRHKVTEMGQEVTMRCQPILGHNTVFWYRQTMMQGLELLAYFRNRAPLDDSGMPKDRFSAEMPDATLATLKIQPSEPRDSAVYFCASILEVERYEQYFGPGTRLTVT.